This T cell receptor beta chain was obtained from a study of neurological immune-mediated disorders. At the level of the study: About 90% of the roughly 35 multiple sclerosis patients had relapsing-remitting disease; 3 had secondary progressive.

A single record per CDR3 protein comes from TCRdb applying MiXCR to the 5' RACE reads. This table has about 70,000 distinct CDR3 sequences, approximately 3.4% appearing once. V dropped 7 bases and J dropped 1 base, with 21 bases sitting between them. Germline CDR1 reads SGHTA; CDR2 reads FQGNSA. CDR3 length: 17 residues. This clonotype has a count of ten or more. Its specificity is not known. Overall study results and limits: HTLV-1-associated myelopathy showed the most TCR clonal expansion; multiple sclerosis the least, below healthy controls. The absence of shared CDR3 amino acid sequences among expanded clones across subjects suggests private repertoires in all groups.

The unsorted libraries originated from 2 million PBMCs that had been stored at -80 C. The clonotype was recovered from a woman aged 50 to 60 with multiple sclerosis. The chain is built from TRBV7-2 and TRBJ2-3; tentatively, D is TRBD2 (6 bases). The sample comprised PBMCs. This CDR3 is CASILRRTGLGTDTQYF. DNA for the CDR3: TGTGCCAGCATCCTCAGGCGGACGGGACTGGGCACAGATACGCAGTATTTT.